This is a list of T cell receptor beta chains from one sample in a study of T cell responses to AZD1222 COVID-19 vaccine. Sequencing used immunoSEQ multiplex PCR; TCRdb keeps in-frame clones, though not all of them. This table holds about 93,000 clones, approximately 88% found once. Sample: peripheral blood, taken on day 0 of AZD1222 vaccination. The source of these receptors is an adult in good health. Both conserved end residues are part of each CDR3. D genes are given only for firm matches. The size entry is marked missing in some rows and otherwise reads once, few, many or a size class.

j_call v_call d_call clone_size cdr3_nt cdr3_aa
TRBJ1-2 TRBV18 TRBD1 . TGTGCCAGCTCACCACCGTGGACAGGGAGCGATGGCTACACCTTC CASSPPWTGSDGYTF
TRBJ2-3 TRBV5-6 TRBD2 . TGTGCCAGCAGCTTGGGAGCGGGAGAGGTTGGAGATACGCAGTATTTT CASSLGAGEVGDTQYF
TRBJ1-1 TRBV11-2 . . TGTGCCAGCAGCCAAGTTGCGTACACTGAAGCTTTCTTT CASSQVAYTEAFF
TRBJ1-2 TRBV7-6 . once TGTGCCAGCAGCCAGGACGAAAACTATGGCTACACCTTC CASSQDENYGYTF
TRBJ2-1 TRBV10-1 TRBD2 . TGCGCCAGCACTGACACCCGGACTAGCGGGAGAGATGAGCAGTTCTTC CASTDTRTSGRDEQFF
TRBJ2-5 TRBV5-1 . few TGCGCCAGCAGCTTTCAGGGACAAGAGACCCAGTACTTC CASSFQGQETQYF
TRBJ2-3 TRBV27 TRBD1 . TGTGCCAGCCACAAGACAGGGACAAGCACAGATACGCAGTATTTT CASHKTGTSTDTQYF
TRBJ2-7 TRBV7-2 TRBD1 . TGTGCCAGCAGCTTAAACGCAGGGGGCTCCTACGAGCAGTACTTC CASSLNAGGSYEQYF
TRBJ1-1 TRBV12-3/TRBV12-4 TRBD1 . TGTGCCAGCAGCTCGACAGGGGTCACTGAAGCTTTCTTT CASSSTGVTEAFF
TRBJ2-3 TRBV23-1 TRBD2 . TGCGCCAGCAGTCAATCTTCACTAGCGGGACCAAAACCTCGCACAGATACGCAGTATTTT CASSQSSLAGPKPRTDTQYF